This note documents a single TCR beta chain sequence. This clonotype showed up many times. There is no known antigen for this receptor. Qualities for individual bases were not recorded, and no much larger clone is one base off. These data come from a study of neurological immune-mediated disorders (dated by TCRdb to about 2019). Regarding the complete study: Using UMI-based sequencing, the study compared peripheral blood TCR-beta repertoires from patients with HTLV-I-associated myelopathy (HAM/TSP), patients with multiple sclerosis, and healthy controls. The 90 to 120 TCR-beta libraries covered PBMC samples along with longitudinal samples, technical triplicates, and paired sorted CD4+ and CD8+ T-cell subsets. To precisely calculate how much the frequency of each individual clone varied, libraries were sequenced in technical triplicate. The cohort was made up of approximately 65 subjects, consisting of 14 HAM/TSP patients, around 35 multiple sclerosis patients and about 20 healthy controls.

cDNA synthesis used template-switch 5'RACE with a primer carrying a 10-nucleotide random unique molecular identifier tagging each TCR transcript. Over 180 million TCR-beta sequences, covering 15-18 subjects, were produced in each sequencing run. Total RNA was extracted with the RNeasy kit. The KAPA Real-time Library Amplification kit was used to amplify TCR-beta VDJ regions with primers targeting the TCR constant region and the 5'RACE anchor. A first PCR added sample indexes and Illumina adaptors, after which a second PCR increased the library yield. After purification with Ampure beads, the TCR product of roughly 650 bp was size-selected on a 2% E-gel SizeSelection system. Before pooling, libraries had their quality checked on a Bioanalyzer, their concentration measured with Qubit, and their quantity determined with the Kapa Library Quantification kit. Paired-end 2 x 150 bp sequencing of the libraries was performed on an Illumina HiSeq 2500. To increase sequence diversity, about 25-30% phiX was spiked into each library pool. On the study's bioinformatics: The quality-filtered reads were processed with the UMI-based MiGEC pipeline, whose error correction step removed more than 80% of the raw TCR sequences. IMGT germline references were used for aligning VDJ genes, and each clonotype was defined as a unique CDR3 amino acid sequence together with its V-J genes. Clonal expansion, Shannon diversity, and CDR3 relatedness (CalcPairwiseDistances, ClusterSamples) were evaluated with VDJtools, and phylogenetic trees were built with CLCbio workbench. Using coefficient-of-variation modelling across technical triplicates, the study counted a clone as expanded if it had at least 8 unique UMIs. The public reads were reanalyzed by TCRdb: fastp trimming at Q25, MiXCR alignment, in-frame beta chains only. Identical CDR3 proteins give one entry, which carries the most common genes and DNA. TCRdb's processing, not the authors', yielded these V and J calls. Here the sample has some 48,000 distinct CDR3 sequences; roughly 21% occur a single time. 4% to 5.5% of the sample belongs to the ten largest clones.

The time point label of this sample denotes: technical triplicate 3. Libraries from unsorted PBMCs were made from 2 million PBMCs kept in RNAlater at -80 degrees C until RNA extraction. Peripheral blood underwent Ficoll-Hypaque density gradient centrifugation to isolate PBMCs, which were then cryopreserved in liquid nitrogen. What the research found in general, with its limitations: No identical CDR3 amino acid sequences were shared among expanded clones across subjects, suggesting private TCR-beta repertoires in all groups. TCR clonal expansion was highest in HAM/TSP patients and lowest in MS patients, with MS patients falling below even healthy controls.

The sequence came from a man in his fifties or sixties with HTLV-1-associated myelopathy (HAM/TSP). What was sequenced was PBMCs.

The CDR3 has the sequence CASSPMGVQETQYF. The nucleotides are TGTGCCAGCAGCCCGATGGGAGTTCAAGAGACCCAGTACTTC. The chain is encoded by TRBV6-1 joined to TRBJ2-5, and possibly TRBD2, on 5 matching bases. V drops 6 bases and J drops 2 bases, leaving 13 bases in between. In the germline V gene, CDR1 corresponds to MNHNS and CDR2 to SASEGT. The cysteine opens and the phenylalanine closes a CDR3 of 14 amino acids. CDR3 DNA only is kept here, 42 bases in frame from base 1.